The rows below give T cell receptor beta chains drawn from one sample of a study of T-cell reconstitution after alpha-beta-depleted transplantation in children. In TCRdb, the PCR reads were re-called with MiXCR into one record per CDR3 protein. This table holds some 200,000 distinct CDR3 sequences, about 6% found once. Sequenced here: PBMCs, sampled before TCRalphabeta/CD19-depleted stem cell transplant. The receptors were sampled from a girl under three years old with combined immunodeficiency, due to receive a stem cell transplant. The CDR3 runs from the conserved cysteine through the conserved F or W. The D gene is left open where the match is weak. Clone size appears in some rows only: once, few, many, or a class for an expanded clone.

j_gene: TRBJ2-2; len: 16; v_gene: TRBV7-8; abundance: .; d_gene: TRBD2; CDR3nt: TGTGCCAGCAGCCACTCAGGACTAGCGGGGGCCGGGGAGCTGTTTTTT; CDR3aa: CASSHSGLAGAGELFF
j_gene: TRBJ1-2; len: 15; v_gene: TRBV11-1; abundance: many; d_gene: .; CDR3nt: TGTGCCAGCAGCTTCAACAGGGAGGAGAACTATGGCTACACCTTC; CDR3aa: CASSFNREENYGYTF
j_gene: TRBJ2-3; len: 15; v_gene: TRBV29-1; abundance: many; d_gene: .; CDR3nt: TGCACCGGCCTGGGTTACAGGGGGGGTGAGGATACGCAGTATTTT; CDR3aa: CTGLGYRGGEDTQYF
j_gene: TRBJ2-5; len: 15; v_gene: TRBV6-2/TRBV6-3; abundance: many; d_gene: .; CDR3nt: TGTGCCAGCAGTTACCACAAGGAGTACCAAGAGACCCAGTACTTC; CDR3aa: CASSYHKEYQETQYF
j_gene: TRBJ2-2; len: 12; v_gene: TRBV29-1; abundance: many; d_gene: .; CDR3nt: TGCAGCGTTGAGGGTCAAACCGGGGAGCTGTTTTTT; CDR3aa: CSVEGQTGELFF
j_gene: TRBJ2-2; len: 15; v_gene: TRBV6-1; abundance: many; d_gene: .; CDR3nt: TGTGCCAGCAGTGTGGGGGGTCCGAACACCGGGGAGCTGTTTTTT; CDR3aa: CASSVGGPNTGELFF
j_gene: TRBJ2-1; len: 14; v_gene: TRBV15; abundance: many; d_gene: .; CDR3nt: TGTGCCACCAGTCCGGGATTCTCCTACAATGAGCAGTTCTTC; CDR3aa: CATSPGFSYNEQFF
j_gene: TRBJ2-7; len: 14; v_gene: TRBV5-8; abundance: many; d_gene: .; CDR3nt: TGTGCCAGCAGCTTGGCGGTACTCTCCTACGAGCAGTACTTC; CDR3aa: CASSLAVLSYEQYF
j_gene: TRBJ2-5; len: 14; v_gene: TRBV11-2; abundance: many; d_gene: .; CDR3nt: TGTGCCAGCAGCTTAAACAGGGTACTGGAGACCCAGTACTTC; CDR3aa: CASSLNRVLETQYF
j_gene: TRBJ1-6; len: 16; v_gene: TRBV7-2; abundance: .; d_gene: .; CDR3nt: TGTGCCAGCAGCTTAGGGCAGCGCTCCTATAATTCACCCCTCCACTTT; CDR3aa: CASSLGQRSYNSPLHF
j_gene: TRBJ1-5; len: 15; v_gene: TRBV6-5; abundance: many; d_gene: TRBD1; CDR3nt: TGTGCCAGCAGTACAGGGGGCCTTCACAATCAGCCCCAGCATTTT; CDR3aa: CASSTGGLHNQPQHF
j_gene: TRBJ2-7; len: 15; v_gene: TRBV29-1; abundance: many; d_gene: .; CDR3nt: TGCAGCGCCTTACCGGGCAGGACCCTTAACGACGAGCAGTACTTC; CDR3aa: CSALPGRTLNDEQYF
j_gene: TRBJ2-1; len: 16; v_gene: TRBV9; abundance: many; d_gene: TRBD2; CDR3nt: TGTGCCAGCAGTACCCAAGCGGGAGACCGGGGGAATGAGCAGTTCTTC; CDR3aa: CASSTQAGDRGNEQFF
j_gene: TRBJ2-7; len: 12; v_gene: TRBV15; abundance: .; d_gene: .; CDR3nt: TGTGCCACCGGGCAGGGACACTACGAGCAGTACTTC; CDR3aa: CATGQGHYEQYF
j_gene: TRBJ2-3; len: 17; v_gene: TRBV20-1; abundance: .; d_gene: TRBD2; CDR3nt: TGCAGTGCTAGGGGTTCTTACCCTAGCGGGTACACAGATACGCAGTATTTT; CDR3aa: CSARGSYPSGYTDTQYF
j_gene: TRBJ1-5; len: 12; v_gene: TRBV7-6; abundance: many; d_gene: .; CDR3nt: TGTGCCAGCAGCTTAGACGGGGATCTCCAGCATTTT; CDR3aa: CASSLDGDLQHF
j_gene: TRBJ2-5; len: 17; v_gene: TRBV6-5; abundance: many; d_gene: TRBD2; CDR3nt: TGTGCCAGCAGTTCCCGAACCTTAATAGCGGGAGTAGAGACCCAGTACTTC; CDR3aa: CASSSRTLIAGVETQYF
j_gene: TRBJ2-1; len: 13; v_gene: TRBV2; abundance: .; d_gene: .; CDR3nt: TGTGCCAGTGGGGGGAGCTCCTACAATGAGCAGTTCTTC; CDR3aa: CASGGSSYNEQFF
j_gene: TRBJ2-2; len: 13; v_gene: TRBV4-3; abundance: many; d_gene: TRBD2; CDR3nt: TGCGCCAGCAGCCTCGGACTAGCCGGGGAGCTGTTTTTT; CDR3aa: CASSLGLAGELFF
j_gene: TRBJ2-7; len: 15; v_gene: TRBV6-2/TRBV6-3; abundance: many; d_gene: TRBD2; CDR3nt: TGTGCCAGCAGGGACACTAGCGGAGCCTTCTACGAGCAGTACTTC; CDR3aa: CASRDTSGAFYEQYF
j_gene: TRBJ2-3; len: 16; v_gene: TRBV20-1; abundance: many; d_gene: TRBD2; CDR3nt: TGCAGTGCTAGAGATCGGGGCGGGAGAACCACAGATACGCAGTATTTT; CDR3aa: CSARDRGGRTTDTQYF
j_gene: TRBJ1-2; len: 13; v_gene: TRBV4-3; abundance: many; d_gene: .; CDR3nt: TGCGCCAGCAGCCAAGACCAAGCGTTTGGCTACACCTTC; CDR3aa: CASSQDQAFGYTF
j_gene: TRBJ2-7; len: 16; v_gene: TRBV7-2; abundance: many; d_gene: .; CDR3nt: TGTGCCAGCAGCTTAGGCCCAGCGGAGGGGACCTACGAGCAGTACTTC; CDR3aa: CASSLGPAEGTYEQYF
j_gene: TRBJ2-2; len: 14; v_gene: TRBV2; abundance: few; d_gene: .; CDR3nt: TGTGCCAGCAGCGTTTTAGGGAACACCGGGGAGCTGTTTTTT; CDR3aa: CASSVLGNTGELFF
j_gene: TRBJ1-2; len: 11; v_gene: TRBV20-1; abundance: many; d_gene: .; CDR3nt: TGCAGTGCATCAGAGAACTATGGCTACACCTTC; CDR3aa: CSASENYGYTF
j_gene: TRBJ2-7; len: 17; v_gene: TRBV4-1; abundance: many; d_gene: .; CDR3nt: TGCGCCAGCAGCCACACCCCTGGGGGCCCCGGGACCTACGAGCAGTACTTC; CDR3aa: CASSHTPGGPGTYEQYF
j_gene: TRBJ2-1; len: 14; v_gene: TRBV20-1; abundance: .; d_gene: .; CDR3nt: TGCAGTGCTAGCCGGGGCTTGTCGGGCGGTGAGCAGTTCTTC; CDR3aa: CSASRGLSGGEQFF
j_gene: TRBJ2-5; len: 14; v_gene: TRBV6-2/TRBV6-3; abundance: .; d_gene: .; CDR3nt: TGTGCCAGTAGTTCACGTATCGGTGAGGAGACCCAGTACTTC; CDR3aa: CASSSRIGEETQYF
j_gene: TRBJ1-6; len: 19; v_gene: TRBV12-3/TRBV12-4; abundance: many; d_gene: TRBD1; CDR3nt: TGTGCCAGCAGTTCTACTCGCGTTAAGGGGACAGGGGTTAATTCACCCCTCCACTTT; CDR3aa: CASSSTRVKGTGVNSPLHF
j_gene: TRBJ2-1; len: 15; v_gene: TRBV5-5; abundance: many; d_gene: TRBD1; CDR3nt: TGTGCCAGCAGGACAGGGACGAGCTCCTACAATGAGCAGTTCTTC; CDR3aa: CASRTGTSSYNEQFF
j_gene: TRBJ2-2; len: 17; v_gene: TRBV20-1; abundance: few; d_gene: .; CDR3nt: TGCAGTGCTAGAAAACGGCGGATGAGACTTCACACCGGGGAGCTGTTTTTT; CDR3aa: CSARKRRMRLHTGELFF
j_gene: TRBJ1-1; len: 14; v_gene: TRBV29-1; abundance: many; d_gene: .; CDR3nt: TGCAGCGTTGGTGGCAGGGGACTGGGGACTGAAGCTTTCTTT; CDR3aa: CSVGGRGLGTEAFF
j_gene: TRBJ2-5; len: 15; v_gene: TRBV7-9; abundance: many; d_gene: .; CDR3nt: TGTGCCAGCAGCTTCTCAGGACAGATTCCCGAGACCCAGTACTTC; CDR3aa: CASSFSGQIPETQYF
j_gene: TRBJ2-5; len: 19; v_gene: TRBV11-1; abundance: many; d_gene: TRBD2; CDR3nt: TGTGCCAGCAGCCCACTTAGAAGGGACTATAGCCGGGACGAAGAGACCCAGTACTTC; CDR3aa: CASSPLRRDYSRDEETQYF
j_gene: TRBJ2-2; len: 20; v_gene: TRBV4-1; abundance: .; d_gene: .; CDR3nt: TGCGCCAGCAGCCAACTCCTAATCCGGACTACCCGCAACGACACCGGGGAGCTGTTTTTT; CDR3aa: CASSQLLIRTTRNDTGELFF
j_gene: TRBJ1-2; len: 15; v_gene: TRBV7-2; abundance: few; d_gene: .; CDR3nt: TGTGCCAGCAGCTTACTACGGGAGGGGCACTATGGCTACACCTTC; CDR3aa: CASSLLREGHYGYTF
j_gene: TRBJ2-1; len: 15; v_gene: TRBV4-3; abundance: many; d_gene: TRBD1; CDR3nt: TGCGCCAGCAGCCAGGCGACAGGGGCGTACAATGAGCAGTTCTTC; CDR3aa: CASSQATGAYNEQFF
j_gene: TRBJ2-3; len: 16; v_gene: TRBV7-8; abundance: many; d_gene: .; CDR3nt: TGTGCCAGCAGCCCTTGGGACTCCGTGGGCACAGATACGCAGTATTTT; CDR3aa: CASSPWDSVGTDTQYF
j_gene: TRBJ1-1; len: 13; v_gene: TRBV29-1; abundance: many; d_gene: .; CDR3nt: TGCAGCCCAGTCCGTGAGGGGAACACTGAAGCTTTCTTT; CDR3aa: CSPVREGNTEAFF
j_gene: TRBJ2-6; len: 17; v_gene: TRBV7-3; abundance: .; d_gene: .; CDR3nt: TGTGCCAGCAGCCCTGACCCCGTGATCTCTGGGGCCAACGTCCTGACTTTC; CDR3aa: CASSPDPVISGANVLTF
j_gene: TRBJ2-1; len: 18; v_gene: TRBV4-2; abundance: many; d_gene: TRBD2; CDR3nt: TGTGCCAGCAGCCAACTGGGGGCTAGCGGGAGGGCCGGGAATGAGCAGTTCTTC; CDR3aa: CASSQLGASGRAGNEQFF
j_gene: TRBJ1-5; len: 16; v_gene: TRBV4-3; abundance: many; d_gene: .; CDR3nt: TGCGCCAGCAGCCAAGATACGGCAGGCCCCAATCAGCCCCAGCATTTT; CDR3aa: CASSQDTAGPNQPQHF
j_gene: TRBJ2-3; len: 13; v_gene: TRBV11-2; abundance: many; d_gene: .; CDR3nt: TGTGCCAGCAGTCAGGGCTTCACAGATACGCAGTATTTT; CDR3aa: CASSQGFTDTQYF
j_gene: TRBJ2-2; len: 14; v_gene: TRBV29-1; abundance: many; d_gene: TRBD1; CDR3nt: TGCAGCGTTGAATGTCCAGGGGGTACCGGGGAGCTGTTTTTT; CDR3aa: CSVECPGGTGELFF
j_gene: TRBJ2-7; len: 13; v_gene: TRBV10-3; abundance: many; d_gene: .; CDR3nt: TGTGCCATCAGTGAATCAATCACTTACGAGCAGTACTTC; CDR3aa: CAISESITYEQYF
j_gene: TRBJ2-3; len: 13; v_gene: TRBV6-2/TRBV6-3; abundance: .; d_gene: TRBD2; CDR3nt: TGTGCCAGCAGTTACTCCTCGGGGGGGACGCAGTATTTT; CDR3aa: CASSYSSGGTQYF
j_gene: TRBJ1-1; len: 17; v_gene: TRBV9; abundance: .; d_gene: .; CDR3nt: TGTGCCAGCAGCGTAGATCTTACGAGTCGACCCAGAGTGGAAGCTTTCTTT; CDR3aa: CASSVDLTSRPRVEAFF
j_gene: TRBJ2-1; len: 17; v_gene: TRBV13; abundance: many; d_gene: TRBD2; CDR3nt: TGTGCCAGCAGCCCCAGACTAGGCGGGGGGGCCTGGGATGAGCAGTTCTTC; CDR3aa: CASSPRLGGGAWDEQFF
j_gene: TRBJ2-3; len: 15; v_gene: TRBV7-9; abundance: many; d_gene: TRBD1; CDR3nt: TGTGCCAGCAGCTTCGGACAGGGCCGCACAGATACGCAGTATTTT; CDR3aa: CASSFGQGRTDTQYF
j_gene: TRBJ1-2; len: 13; v_gene: TRBV4-3; abundance: few; d_gene: .; CDR3nt: TGCGCCAGCAGCCAAGAAACCTCCTATGGCTACACCTTC; CDR3aa: CASSQETSYGYTF
j_gene: TRBJ2-3; len: 18; v_gene: TRBV20-1; abundance: many; d_gene: TRBD2; CDR3nt: TGCAGTGCAACAACCCCGGGACTAGCGGGAGGGTGGACAGATACGCAGTATTTT; CDR3aa: CSATTPGLAGGWTDTQYF
j_gene: TRBJ2-5; len: 14; v_gene: TRBV20-1; abundance: many; d_gene: .; CDR3nt: TGCAGTGCTAGAGAAGACCTACCCCAAGAGACCCAGTACTTC; CDR3aa: CSAREDLPQETQYF
j_gene: TRBJ2-5; len: 14; v_gene: TRBV21-1; abundance: many; d_gene: .; CDR3nt: TGTGCCACGGTCCTAAGTGAGACAGAAGAGACCCAGTACTTC; CDR3aa: CATVLSETEETQYF
j_gene: TRBJ2-3; len: 15; v_gene: TRBV20-1; abundance: .; d_gene: TRBD2; CDR3nt: TGCAGTGCTACGGGACTAGCGGGGGCCAGAAGGGGGCAGTATTTT; CDR3aa: CSATGLAGARRGQYF
j_gene: TRBJ1-2; len: 14; v_gene: TRBV5-6; abundance: many; d_gene: .; CDR3nt: TGTGCCAGCAGCTTGGAGGTCAGGGACTATGGCTACACCTTC; CDR3aa: CASSLEVRDYGYTF
j_gene: TRBJ2-1; len: 20; v_gene: TRBV6-2/TRBV6-3; abundance: many; d_gene: TRBD2; CDR3nt: TGTGCCAGCAGTTCCCTCATCGGTACTAGAGGCGGGGGCTCCTACAATGAGCAGTTCTTC; CDR3aa: CASSSLIGTRGGGSYNEQFF
j_gene: TRBJ2-2; len: 16; v_gene: TRBV7-9; abundance: many; d_gene: .; CDR3nt: TGTGCCAGCAGCACTAGGGACCTACCGAACACCGGGGAGCTGTTTTTT; CDR3aa: CASSTRDLPNTGELFF
j_gene: TRBJ2-7; len: 14; v_gene: TRBV18; abundance: many; d_gene: .; CDR3nt: TGTGCCAGCTCACCACGGCTCGAGGGGAGCGAGCAGTACTTC; CDR3aa: CASSPRLEGSEQYF
j_gene: TRBJ2-1; len: 13; v_gene: TRBV12-3/TRBV12-4; abundance: .; d_gene: .; CDR3nt: TGTGCCAGCAGTTTTTGTCCGATCTGTGAGCAGTTCTTC; CDR3aa: CASSFCPICEQFF
j_gene: TRBJ2-7; len: 18; v_gene: TRBV28; abundance: many; d_gene: TRBD1; CDR3nt: TGTGCCAGCAGTTTGGAGACAACCAGACAGGGGCGCGACTACGAGCAGTACTTC; CDR3aa: CASSLETTRQGRDYEQYF